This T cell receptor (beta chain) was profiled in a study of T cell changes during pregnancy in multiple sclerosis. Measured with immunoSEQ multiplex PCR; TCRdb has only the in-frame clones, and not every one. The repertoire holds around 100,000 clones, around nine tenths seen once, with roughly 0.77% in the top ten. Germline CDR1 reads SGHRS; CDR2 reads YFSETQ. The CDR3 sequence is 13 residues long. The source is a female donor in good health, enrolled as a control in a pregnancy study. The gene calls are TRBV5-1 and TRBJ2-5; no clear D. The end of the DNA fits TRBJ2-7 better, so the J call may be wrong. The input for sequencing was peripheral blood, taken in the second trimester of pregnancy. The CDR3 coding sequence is TGCGCCAGCAGCTTGGGTGGAGACTACGAGCAGTACTTC. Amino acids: CASSLGGDYEQYF.